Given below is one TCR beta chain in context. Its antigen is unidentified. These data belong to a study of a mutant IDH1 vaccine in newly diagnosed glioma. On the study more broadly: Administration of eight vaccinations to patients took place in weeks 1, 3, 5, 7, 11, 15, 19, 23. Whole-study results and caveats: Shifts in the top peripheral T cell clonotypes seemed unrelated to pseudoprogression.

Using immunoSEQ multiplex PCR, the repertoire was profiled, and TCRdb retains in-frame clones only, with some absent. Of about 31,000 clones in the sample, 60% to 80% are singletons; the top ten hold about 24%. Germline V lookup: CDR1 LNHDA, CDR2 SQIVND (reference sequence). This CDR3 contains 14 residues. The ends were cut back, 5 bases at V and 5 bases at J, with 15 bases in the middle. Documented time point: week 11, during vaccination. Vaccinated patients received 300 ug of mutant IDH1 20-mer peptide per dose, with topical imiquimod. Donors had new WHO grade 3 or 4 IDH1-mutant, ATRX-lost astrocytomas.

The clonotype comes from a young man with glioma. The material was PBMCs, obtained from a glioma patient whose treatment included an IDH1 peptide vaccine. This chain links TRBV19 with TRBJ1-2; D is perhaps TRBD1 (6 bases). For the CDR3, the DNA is TGTGCCAGTAGTTCGGGGGGCGGATGGTATGGCTACACCTTC. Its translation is CASSSGGGWYGYTF.